In its sample, the clone carrying this T cell receptor beta chain was seen many times. The data stem from a study of kidney transplant recipient with SARS-CoV-2 infection. This CDR3 region has 17 residues. Between the trimmed V and J ends, which lost 4 bases and 4 bases, there was a span of 22 bases. In germline, CDR1 is MRHNA, CDR2 SNTAGT. In TCRdb, the reads were re-called with MiXCR into one record per CDR3 protein. This table has roughly 230,000 distinct CDR3 sequences, roughly 26% appearing once. This chain joins TRBV6-4 and TRBJ1-2; D is unresolved. The receptor's source is a male patient between 25 and 39 years old who had COVID-19 and was a kidney transplant recipient. Some of these T cells may belong to the graft donor. The input for sequencing was a blood sample, taken at baseline and around day 120 from a kidney transplant recipient. The CDR3 DNA is TGTGCCAGCAGTGTAACTGACTCACACGGAAAGACCTATGGCTACACCTTC. Residues: CASSVTDSHGKTYGYTF.